This T cell receptor beta chain was sequenced in a study of CD8 T cells in Susac syndrome. Random hexamers were used to reverse transcribe an amount of roughly 0.45 to 1 ug RNA. The authors amplified TCR beta CDR3 across 54 Vbeta and 13 Jbeta using immunoSEQ multiplex PCR. TCRdb called the immunoSEQ multiplex PCR reads again in MiXCR, with one record for every CDR3 protein. This sample has 100,000 to 150,000 distinct CDR3 sequences, with roughly 96% found just once. With regard to this clonotype: The target antigen is unknown.

Trimming took 6 bases from V and 0 from J, leaving 8 bases between them. This CDR3 is built from 14 residues. Looked up from germline, CDR1 is KGHSH and CDR2 is LQKENI. Study results and caveats: Regarding the TCR sequencing and HLA analysis, the study admitted that a relatively small number of individuals were involved.

The TCR sequence derives from a human donor in good health. The sample was CD4+ T cells from PBMCs. V is TRBV18 and J is TRBJ1-4, with D possibly TRBD1 on 6 matching bases. The DNA of the CDR3 is TGTGCCAGCTCCGGGACAACAACTAATGAAAAACTGTTTTTT. Its translation is CASSGTTTNEKLFF.